The 28 T cell receptor beta chains below were found in one sample sequenced in a study of T cells in Graves' hyperthyroidism and ophthalmopathy. Amplification yielded TCR beta CDR3 regions, with RNA transcripts as the source. RT-PCR in the first round (using the HTBI primer set) targeted the TCR CDR3. TCRdb redid the calling of the multiplex PCR reads with MiXCR, one entry per CDR3 protein. The sample records some 370,000 distinct CDR3 sequences, about a sixth being singletons. Material: blood. The origin of the receptors is a woman aged 30 to 39 with Graves' hyperthyroidism that later progressed to Graves' ophthalmopathy.

A few counts support this clonotype. The chain links TRBV19 to TRBJ2-1; TRBD2 matches 9 bases. This CDR3 contains 18 residues. The V segment lost 5 bases and the J segment 6 bases; nucleotides outside the gene matches: 17. Germline CDR1 LNHDA, CDR2 SQIVND (reference sequence). The CDR3 nucleotides are TGTGCCAGTAGTTCCTCCCCGGGTGGAGCGGGAGGCCTCAATGAGCAGTTCTTC. Translated, it gives CASSSSPGGAGGLNEQFF.

This clonotype was detected only a few times. This sequence joins TRBV29-1 and TRBJ1-2, with 9 bases lining up with TRBD1. The V gene end was trimmed by 7 bases and the J gene end by 6 bases; junction bases not matched to a gene: 9. Per the germline V gene, CDR1 is SQVTM and CDR2 is ANQGSEA. The CDR3 has 13 amino acids. This CDR3 reads CSADRGIGDGYTF. Here the CDR3 DNA reads TGCAGCGCGGACAGGGGTATCGGCGATGGCTACACCTTC.

This clonotype has a handful of counts. This chain joins TRBV29-1 and TRBJ1-4; D uncertain. Germline-derived CDR1 and CDR2 are SQVTM and ANQGSEA. Trimming shortened V by 6 bases and J by 7 bases, and 21 bases separated the two germline ends. The CDR3 is made up of 15 amino acids. The CDR3, as DNA: TGCAGCGTGCCGAAGTATTATAACTCCGGTGAAAAACTGTTTTTT. This sequence encodes CSVPKYYNSGEKLFF.

This chain links TRBV12-3 or TRBV12-4 with TRBJ2-5; 7 bases are a match to TRBD1. Trimming cost V 6 bases and J 0 bases; bases outside gene matches: 7. This CDR3 is 15 amino acids long. The CDR3 reads CASRPTQGDQETQYF. Here the CDR3 DNA reads TGTGCCAGCAGGCCCACTCAGGGGGACCAAGAGACCCAGTACTTC.

V is TRBV6-1 and J is TRBJ2-1; D not resolved. This CDR3 has 16 residues. V was clipped by 1 base and J by 2 bases, with 12 bases between them. The germline V gene has CDR1 MNHNS and CDR2 SASEGT. CDR3 residues: CASSEGARPPYNEQFF. The DNA of the CDR3 is TGTGCCAGCAGTGAAGGGGCCAGACCGCCCTACAATGAGCAGTTCTTC.

This clonotype was counted between two and nine times. V and J are TRBV20-1 and TRBJ2-2; a possible D gene is TRBD1 (7 bases). V lost 0 bases to trimming and J lost 1 base, with 12 bases between them. The CDR3 loop spans 16 amino acids. Per the germline V gene, CDR1 is DFQATT and CDR2 is SNEGSKA (reference sequence). The CDR3 region is CSARDGGTENTGELFF. The CDR3 DNA reads TGCAGTGCTAGAGATGGGGGGACAGAGAACACCGGGGAGCTGTTTTTT.

This clonotype was observed at least ten times. V is TRBV6-1 and J is TRBJ2-1; 9 nucleotides align to TRBD2. The CDR3 spans 15 residues. V trimming: 4 bases; J trimming: 7 bases; junction bases outside the gene matches: 8. Germline CDR1 MNHNS, CDR2 SASEGT. In DNA, the CDR3 is TGTGCCAGCAGTGTGGTCGGCGGGAGGGGAAATGAGCAGTTCTTC. This codes for CASSVVGGRGNEQFF.

About this clonotype: A junction end diverges from the germline sequence, so it may reflect a read error. V and J are TRBV7-9 and TRBJ2-1, with 13 bases matching TRBD2. Germline CDR1 and CDR2: SEHNR and FQNEAQ (reference sequence). The CDR3 is made up of 17 amino acids. CDR3 nucleotides: TGCGCCAGCAGCCGCGGACTAGCGGGAGTTACCTACAATGAGCAGTTCTTC. Its translation: CASSRGLAGVTYNEQFF.

This clonotype was detected ten times or more. The V gene is TRBV27, the J gene TRBJ2-7, with TRBD1 as a possible D gene (5 bases). The V end lost 7 bases, the J end lost 1 base, and 14 bases lay between the germline ends. Looked up from germline, CDR1 is MNHEY and CDR2 is SMNVEV (reference sequence). This CDR3 has 14 amino acids. In nucleotides, the CDR3 is TGTGCCAGCATGACCCGACAGTTATCCTACGAGCAGTACTTC. This codes for CASMTRQLSYEQYF.

The table lists this clonotype with many counts. The J gene is TRBJ1-5, the V gene TRBV12-3 or TRBV12-4, with unresolved D. This CDR3 comprises 12 residues. Trimming removed 0 bases at V and 7 bases at J, with 4 bases between. For the CDR3, the DNA is TGTGCCAGCAGTTTAGCGGGCCAGCCCCAGCATTTT. Its protein is CASSLAGQPQHF.

Details on this clonotype: A much larger clonotype is one base distant, so this may be a read error. This CDR3 fails to terminate in the conserved phenylalanine or tryptophan, so it likely reflects a read error. The chain carries TRBV13 and TRBJ2-7; perhaps TRBD1 as D (5 bases). The CDR3 is 14 amino acids. Germline V gene data show CDR1 as PRHDT and CDR2 as FYEKMQ (reference sequence). Deletions cut 9 bases from V and 3 bases from J, with 18 bases between. The DNA of the CDR3 is TGTGCCAGTAGAGGTTCCGGGCAGGGCTACGAGCAGTACTTA. Translating it yields CASRGSGQGYEQYL.

This clonotype appeared many times. The chain joins TRBV20-1 to TRBJ2-7; maybe TRBD2 (5 bases). The CDR3 is made up of 13 amino acids. CDR1 is DFQATT, CDR2 SNEGSKA, per germline (reference sequence). Trimming took 3 bases from V and 2 from J, leaving 11 bases between them. The CDR3 loop is CSASVRDPYEQYF. In DNA form, the CDR3 reads TGCAGTGCTAGTGTTCGGGATCCCTACGAGCAGTACTTC.

This rearrangement joins TRBV3-1 to TRBJ1-1; TRBD1 is a possible D gene (5 bases). CDR1 and CDR2 (germline): LGHDT, YNNKEL (reference sequence). The CDR3 has 14 amino acids. Between the trimmed V and J ends, which lost 8 bases and 1 base, there was a span of 14 bases. As DNA, the CDR3 is TGTGCCAGCTCACCACAGGACACGAACACTGAAGCTTTCTTT. It codes for CASSPQDTNTEAFF.

V is TRBV4-1 and J is TRBJ2-7, with D perhaps matching TRBD2 (6 bases). CDR1 MGHRA and CDR2 YSYEKL come from the germline V gene. This CDR3 is 14 amino acids long. V was clipped by 4 bases and J by 6 bases, with 16 bases between them. This chain's CDR3 is CASSRGHGGTEQYF. CDR3 nucleotides: TGCGCCAGCAGCCGCGGACACGGGGGTACCGAGCAGTACTTC.

The chain recombines TRBV6-2 or TRBV6-3 with TRBJ2-7; D is unclear. This CDR3 is built from 15 residues. Germline V CDR1 and CDR2: MNHEY, SVGEGT. V was trimmed by 3 bases and J by 2 bases, leaving 14 bases between them. The CDR3 DNA sequence: TGTGCCAGCAGTTATACGGCAGGCAGGACCTACGAGCAGTACTTC. Translation: CASSYTAGRTYEQYF.

This clonotype was observed at least ten times. J is TRBJ2-3 and V is TRBV28, with 7 bases lining up with TRBD2. Unmatched junction bases numbered 11, after V lost 0 bases and J lost 8 bases. In germline, CDR1 is MDHEN, CDR2 SYDVKM. CDR3 size: 16 residues. CDR3: CASSLWGGVVLSTQYF. The CDR3 DNA sequence: TGTGCCAGCAGTTTATGGGGAGGGGTGGTGCTGAGTACGCAGTATTTT.

This clonotype has ten or more counts. The CDR3 DNA is TGTGCCAGCAGCCAAGACAGTTACAATGAGCAGTTCTTC. Translating it yields CASSQDSYNEQFF. This chain joins TRBV7-9 and TRBJ2-1, with a tentative D call TRBD1 (5 bases). Germline-derived CDR1 and CDR2 are SEHNR and FQNEAQ (reference sequence). The CDR3 covers 13 residues. Trimming shortened V by 5 bases and J by 4 bases, and 9 bases separated the two germline ends.

CDR3 protein: CASSQHSYNEQFF. CDR3 nucleotides: TGTGCCAGCAGCCAACACTCCTACAATGAGCAGTTCTTC. The rearrangement links TRBV3-1 to TRBJ2-1, with D uncertain. The CDR3 contains 13 residues. Germline lookup yields CDR1 LGHDT and CDR2 YNNKEL (reference sequence). Between the trimmed V and J ends, which lost 2 bases and 0 bases, there was a span of 2 bases.

The chain couples TRBV4-2 to TRBJ2-6, with D perhaps matching TRBD1 or TRBD2 (5 bases each). The CDR3 contains 16 residues. The V end was cut by 0 bases, the J end by 0 bases, with 6 bases between. The V gene's germline CDR1 is LGHNA and CDR2 YNFKEQ. The CDR3 DNA follows: TGTGCCAGCAGCCAAGAGAGGGGCTCTGGGGCCAACGTCCTGACTTTC. Translating it yields CASSQERGSGANVLTF.

This clonotype has ten or more counts. The V gene is TRBV18, the J gene TRBJ1-1; the D is unclear. Per the germline V gene, CDR1 is KGHSH and CDR2 is LQKENI. Between the trimmed V and J ends, which lost 4 bases and 4 bases, there was a span of 13 bases. This CDR3 is built from 14 residues. Here the CDR3 reads CASSLGRGRTEAFF. In nucleotides, the CDR3 is TGTGCCAGCTCACTCGGCAGAGGGCGCACTGAAGCTTTCTTT.

The rearrangement links TRBV12-3 or TRBV12-4 to TRBJ2-1, with 13 bases that match TRBD2. The CDR3 has 15 amino acids. V lost 4 bases to trimming and J lost 5 bases; unmatched junction nucleotides: 2. Here the CDR3 DNA reads TGTGCCAGCAGTTCCGGGACTAGCGGGAACAATGAGCAGTTCTTC. Translated, it gives CASSSGTSGNNEQFF.

This clonotype was found many times. The V and J genes are TRBV3-1 and TRBJ2-3; TRBD1 agrees at 10 bases. Looked up from germline, CDR1 is LGHDT and CDR2 is YNNKEL (reference sequence). This CDR3 spans 16 amino acids. J was trimmed by 4 bases and V by 2 bases; bases with no gene match: 6. The CDR3 loop reads CASSQLGTGEADTQYF. For the CDR3, the DNA is TGTGCCAGCAGCCAATTGGGGACAGGGGAAGCAGATACGCAGTATTTT.

Ten or more counts support this clonotype. V is TRBV4-1 and J is TRBJ2-1; D unclear. V was trimmed by 3 bases and J by 0 bases, leaving 12 bases between them. CDR1 is MGHRA and CDR2 is YSYEKL in the germline V gene. The CDR3 contains 16 residues. The CDR3 nucleotides read TGCGCCAGCAGCCATCCCCACCAACTCTCCTACAATGAGCAGTTCTTC. Its translation is CASSHPHQLSYNEQFF.

This clonotype was observed many times. The chain couples TRBV2 to TRBJ2-5; 13 nucleotides match TRBD2. The V gene end was trimmed by 8 bases and the J gene end by 0 bases; junction bases not matched to a gene: 9. The CDR3 has 17 residues. Germline CDR1 SNHLY, CDR2 FYNNEI. CDR3 sequence (DNA): TGTGCCAGCTCGCCGACTAGCGGGGGGACAAACCAAGAGACCCAGTACTTC. This gives the protein CASSPTSGGTNQETQYF.

The chain links TRBV11-2 to TRBJ2-1; 11 bases match TRBD2. CDR1 is SGHAT, CDR2 FQNNGV, per germline. This CDR3 is 15 amino acids long. V was clipped by 2 bases and J by 6 bases; unmatched bases: 3. For the CDR3, the DNA is TGTGCCAGCAGCTTAAGTAGCGGGAGGGGCAATGAGCAGTTCTTC. Translating it yields CASSLSSGRGNEQFF.

This clonotype was detected ten times or more. This chain uses TRBV11-2 with TRBJ2-7, with D possibly TRBD1 on 6 matching bases. Trimming removed 1 base at V and 5 bases at J, with 12 bases between. Germline CDR1 is SGHAT and CDR2 is FQNNGV. This CDR3 is built from 14 residues. The CDR3 spells CASSLVQGVDEQYF. CDR3 nucleotides: TGTGCCAGCAGCTTAGTACAGGGTGTCGACGAGCAGTACTTC.

This clonotype was counted at least ten times. The chain carries TRBV2 and TRBJ2-7; D may be TRBD1 or TRBD2 (5 bases each). Germline V gene data show CDR1 as SNHLY and CDR2 as FYNNEI. The CDR3 length is 15 residues. V was pared by 8 bases and J by 7 bases, with 24 bases between. Here the CDR3 reads CASSQPGRPPGEQYF. CDR3 coding DNA: TGTGCCAGCTCTCAGCCGGGACGGCCACCGGGGGAGCAGTACTTC.

The table lists this clonotype with many counts. The J gene is TRBJ2-5, the V gene TRBV27; D remains unclear. This CDR3 contains 13 residues. The germline V gene has CDR1 MNHEY and CDR2 SMNVEV (reference sequence). Trimming left V 4 bases short and J 7 bases short, with 13 bases between. The CDR3 region is CASSSPGFGTQYF. DNA of the CDR3: TGTGCCAGCAGTTCGCCCGGCTTTGGGACCCAGTACTTC.